Each of the 21 T cell receptor beta chains below was sequenced from the same sample in a study of CD8+CD57+ T cells in acquired aplastic anemia. The use of genomic DNA as template underpinned the TCR beta VDJ and CDR3 profiling. One entry per CDR3 protein, called by TCRdb with MiXCR from the reads. Among 200,000 or so distinct CDR3 sequences listed, 50% to 75% were seen once. Sequenced material: sorted CD4+, CD8+, or CD8+CD57+ T cells (not recorded which) from PBMCs. The origin of the receptors is a human donor with severe aplastic anemia or a healthy control (not recorded which).

The gene calls are TRBV4-2 and TRBJ1-1; possibly TRBD1 for D (5 bases). V lost 0 bases and J 7 bases, leaving 15 bases between the germline ends. Germline V gene data show CDR1 as LGHNA and CDR2 as YNFKEQ. This CDR3 spans 15 amino acids. The CDR3 DNA sequence: TGTGCCAGCAGCCAAGATTGGGGGTCCTACAATGAAGCTTTCTTT. As protein: CASSQDWGSYNEAFF.

This clonotype was seen repeatedly, ten times or more. The chain is built from TRBV7-2 and TRBJ2-1, with TRBD2 matching 7 bases. CDR3 length equals 14 residues. Germline CDR1 and CDR2: SGHTA and FQGNSA. The junction had 3 bases not matched to a gene; V was cut back by 1 base and J by 6 bases. The CDR3 spells CASSLVGTTNEQFF. As DNA, the CDR3 is TGTGCCAGCAGCTTAGTTGGGACTACCAATGAGCAGTTCTTC.

This clonotype was seen repeatedly, ten times or more. The chain combines TRBV4-2 with TRBJ2-7; 8 bases map to TRBD1. The junction had 6 bases not matched to a gene; V was cut back by 1 base and J by 4 bases. Germline CDR1 is LGHNA and CDR2 is YNFKEQ. The CDR3 loop spans 15 amino acids. This CDR3 is CASSQGRGLTYEQYF. DNA of the CDR3: TGTGCCAGCAGCCAAGGCAGGGGGCTCACGTACGAGCAGTACTTC.

CDR3 residues: CASSLPPSKAFF. The CDR3 region has the DNA TGTGCCAGCAGCCTTCCCCCTTCGAAAGCTTTCTTT. V gene TRBV7-9 combines with J gene TRBJ1-1; no firm D call. The CDR3 spans 12 residues. Trimming shortened V by 5 bases and J by 9 bases, and 13 bases separated the two germline ends. CDR1 and CDR2 from the germline V gene are SEHNR and FQNEAQ (reference sequence).

The CDR3 loop is CATSSGTEIQETQYF. The CDR3 DNA is TGTGCCACCAGCTCCGGGACGGAGATCCAAGAGACCCAGTACTTC. This chain links TRBV24-1 with TRBJ2-5, with D perhaps assigned TRBD1 or TRBD2 (5 bases each). The germline V gene encodes CDR1 KGHDR and CDR2 SFDVKD. Trimming shortened V by 7 bases and J by 1 base, and 15 bases separated the two germline ends. The CDR3 sequence is 15 residues long.

The V call is TRBV5-1, the J call TRBJ1-5; no clear D. Germline V lookup: CDR1 SGHRS, CDR2 YFSETQ. CDR3 size: 13 residues. The V end was cut by 1 base, the J end by 4 bases, with 6 bases between. CDR3: CASSLSTNQPQHF. The DNA for the CDR3 is TGCGCCAGCAGCTTGTCTACTAATCAGCCCCAGCATTTT.

Comment on this clonotype: The junction departs from the called germline gene at one end, perhaps through a read error. The V and J genes are TRBV15 and TRBJ2-6; D gene unclear. CDR1 LNHNV and CDR2 YYDKDF come from the germline V gene (reference sequence). This CDR3 comprises 16 residues. CDR3 DNA: TGTACCACCAGCAGAGTGTTATCCTCTGGGGCCAACGTCCTGACTTTC. It translates to CTTSRVLSSGANVLTF.

V and J are TRBV28 and TRBJ2-3, with D tentatively TRBD1 or TRBD2 (5 bases each). Germline CDR1 reads MDHEN; CDR2 reads SYDVKM. The V end was cut by 5 bases, the J end by 11 bases, with 17 bases between. This CDR3 has 13 residues. CDR3 loop: CASSVRGTGEQYF. Written as DNA, the CDR3 is TGTGCCAGCAGTGTACGGGGAACAGGTGAGCAGTATTTT.

In this sample, this clonotype turned up many times. The chain links TRBV12-3 or TRBV12-4 to TRBJ1-1, with D unclear. The CDR3 is made up of 13 amino acids. V was shortened by 2 bases and J by 0 bases, with 4 bases between the two germline ends. The DNA of the CDR3 is TGTGCCAGCAGTTTAATGTTGAACACTGAAGCTTTCTTT. As protein: CASSLMLNTEAFF.

The chain combines TRBV7-3 with TRBJ2-5, with D tentatively TRBD1 or TRBD2 (5 bases each). The J call may be wrong; the DNA end is better matched by TRBJ2-1. This CDR3 has 14 residues. Germline values: CDR1 SGHTA, CDR2 FQGTGA. CDR3: CASSLISGSDEQFF. The CDR3 DNA reads as TGTGCCAGCAGCTTAATTTCAGGGAGCGATGAGCAGTTCTTC.

The V and J genes are TRBV24-1 and TRBJ1-6; a possible D gene is TRBD1 (5 bases). CDR1 is KGHDR, CDR2 SFDVKD, per germline. The V end lost 5 bases, the J end lost 6 bases, and 10 bases lay between the germline ends. The CDR3 covers 14 residues. CDR3: CATSARGVNSPLHF. The CDR3 nucleotides are TGTGCCACCAGTGCGCGGGGGGTTAATTCACCCCTCCACTTT.

The chain carries TRBV19 and TRBJ1-4; TRBD1 is a possible D gene (5 bases). The CDR3 is 17 amino acids. V lost 9 bases and J 0 bases, leaving 20 bases between the germline ends. Looked up from germline, CDR1 is LNHDA and CDR2 is SQIVND (reference sequence). The CDR3 nucleotides are TGTGCCAGAGAAGTCGGGGGGAACCTCCCAACTAATGAAAAACTGTTTTTT. Residues: CAREVGGNLPTNEKLFF.

This chain uses TRBV6-1 with TRBJ1-2; 8 positions match TRBD1. The CDR3 is 15 amino acids. Germline CDR1 reads MNHNS; CDR2 reads SASEGT. After removal of 5 bases from V and 4 bases from J, the junction contained 9 bases not matched to a gene. The CDR3 DNA reads TGTGCCAGCAGTTCAGGGACAGGAGCAACCTATGGCTACACCTTC. This codes for CASSSGTGATYGYTF.

CDR3 in DNA: TGTGCCAGCTCCGAGGCACGAGAGTACAATGAGCAGTTCTTC. This encodes CASSEAREYNEQFF. The V call is TRBV12-3 or TRBV12-4, the J call TRBJ2-1; D gene ambiguous. Trimming took 8 bases from V and 4 from J, leaving 15 bases between them. The CDR3 has 14 amino acids.

This clonotype was seen ten or more times. The gene calls are TRBV6-2 or TRBV6-3 and TRBJ2-2, with D possibly TRBD2 on 5 matching bases. CDR3 length: 12 residues. Germline-derived CDR1 and CDR2 are MNHEY and SVGEGT. V dropped 5 bases and J dropped 7 bases, with 8 bases sitting between them. The CDR3 coding sequence is TGTGCCAGCAGTCCCGAGGGCGGGGAGCTGTTTTTT. Translation: CASSPEGGELFF.

In this sample, this clonotype turned up a few times. This chain joins TRBV3-1 and TRBJ2-3; D gene unclear. The CDR3 is made up of 14 amino acids. Germline-derived CDR1 and CDR2 are LGHDT and YNNKEL (reference sequence). The germline V and J ends were trimmed by 6 bases and 0 bases, with 10 bases remaining between them. CDR3 sequence reads: CASSSIDSTDTQYF. CDR3 sequence (DNA): TGTGCCAGCAGTTCTATAGATAGCACAGATACGCAGTATTTT.

This rearrangement joins TRBV2 to TRBJ2-7, with D possibly TRBD2 on 5 matching bases. Trimming removed 3 bases at V and 4 bases at J, with 7 bases between. The CDR3 runs to 12 residues. Germline V lookup: CDR1 SNHLY, CDR2 FYNNEI. CDR3 in DNA: TGTGCCAGCAGTGAGGAGGAGTACGAGCAGTACTTC. The encoded protein is CASSEEEYEQYF.

The chain employs TRBV7-9 and TRBJ2-2; 8 bases fit TRBD2. The V gene's germline CDR1 is SEHNR and CDR2 FQNEAQ (reference sequence). The CDR3 has 15 residues. V trimming: 5 bases; J trimming: 0 bases; junction bases outside the gene matches: 2. The CDR3 here is CASSPGRANTGELFF. DNA of the CDR3: TGTGCCAGCAGCCCCGGGAGGGCGAACACCGGGGAGCTGTTTTTT.

The chain joins TRBV2 to TRBJ1-5; D perhaps matches TRBD1 (6 bases). The germline CDR1 and CDR2 sequences are SNHLY and FYNNEI. V lost 7 bases and J 2 bases, leaving 12 bases between the germline ends. The length of the CDR3 is 14 residues. CDR3 bases: TGTGCCAGCACGGGACACCAGGGCAATCAGCCCCAGCATTTT. Amino acids: CASTGHQGNQPQHF.

This sequence joins TRBV12-3 or TRBV12-4 and TRBJ1-6; D call uncertain. Trimming took 2 bases from V and 8 from J, leaving 7 bases between them. This CDR3 is 13 amino acids long. The CDR3 nucleotides read TGTGCCAGCAGTTTAAAGCTGCATTCACCCCTCCACTTT. The encoded protein is CASSLKLHSPLHF.

V usage is TRBV20-1 and J usage is TRBJ1-2; D is possibly TRBD1 (6 bases). Germline V CDR1 and CDR2: DFQATT, SNEGSKA (reference sequence). The CDR3 totals 13 residues. The ends were cut back, 7 bases at V and 2 bases at J, with 14 bases in the middle. The CDR3 loop reads CSGRDKPNYGYTF. The CDR3 DNA is TGCAGTGGTCGGGACAAACCGAACTATGGCTACACCTTC.